Sequencing of this T cell receptor beta chain was carried out in a study of T cell responses to AZD1222 COVID-19 vaccine. Assay used: immunoSEQ multiplex PCR; TCRdb lists only in-frame clones, some missing. The data hold about 120,000 clones, with over 75% observed a single time. V was pared by 0 bases and J by 4 bases, with 10 bases between. The CDR3 totals 14 residues. Germline values: CDR1 LGHNA, CDR2 YSLEER. The sample was peripheral blood, taken on day 0 of AZD1222 vaccination. The chain employs TRBV4-3 and TRBJ2-7, with D hard to call. The TCR was taken from an adult in good health. As DNA, the CDR3 is TGCGCCAGCAGCCAAGACCCCTATGGGTACGAGCAGTACTTC. This sequence encodes CASSQDPYGYEQYF.